The rows below give T cell receptor beta chains drawn from one sample of a study of identical twins. From the 5' RACE reads, TCRdb called clonotypes with MiXCR, one entry per CDR3 protein. This table has hundreds of thousands of distinct CDR3 sequences, 8.5% to 9.5% appearing once. A further study also used this sample, focusing on yellow fever vaccine responses in identical twins.

The specimen was PBMCs. These receptors were obtained from a woman under 30 in good health. The CDR3 runs from the conserved cysteine through the conserved F or W. The D gene is left open where the match is weak. Size is stated for part of the rows, as once, few or many counts, or as a class when the clone is expanded.

J gene: TRBJ2-5; D gene: NA; clone size: many; V gene: TRBV29-1; CDR3 length: 12; CDR3 protein: CSTQGTEETQYF; CDR3 DNA: TGCAGCACACAGGGTACAGAGGAGACCCAGTACTTC
J gene: TRBJ2-5; D gene: TRBD2; clone size: few; V gene: TRBV5-1; CDR3 length: 15; CDR3 protein: CASRASGGAGETQYF; CDR3 DNA: TGCGCCAGCAGAGCGAGCGGGGGGGCTGGGGAGACCCAGTACTTC
J gene: TRBJ1-2; D gene: TRBD1; clone size: many; V gene: TRBV5-1; CDR3 length: 15; CDR3 protein: CASSLGKDRRYGYTF; CDR3 DNA: TGCGCCAGCAGCTTGGGAAAGGACAGGAGATATGGCTACACCTTC
J gene: TRBJ2-7; D gene: NA; clone size: NA; V gene: TRBV20-1; CDR3 length: 15; CDR3 protein: CSAETDTSPLYEQYF; CDR3 DNA: TGCAGTGCTGAGACCGATACCTCCCCACTCTACGAGCAGTACTTC
J gene: TRBJ2-1; D gene: NA; clone size: many; V gene: TRBV11-2; CDR3 length: 13; CDR3 protein: CASSLGYYNEQFF; CDR3 DNA: TGTGCCAGCAGCTTAGGATACTACAATGAGCAGTTCTTC
J gene: TRBJ2-1; D gene: NA; clone size: many; V gene: TRBV5-1; CDR3 length: 15; CDR3 protein: CASSLQDSEYNEQFF; CDR3 DNA: TGCGCCAGCAGCTTGCAGGACAGCGAATACAATGAGCAGTTCTTC
J gene: TRBJ2-7; D gene: NA; clone size: few; V gene: TRBV7-8; CDR3 length: 13; CDR3 protein: CASSLTDVYEQYF; CDR3 DNA: TGTGCCAGCAGCCTAACAGACGTCTACGAGCAGTACTTC
J gene: TRBJ1-4; D gene: NA; clone size: few; V gene: TRBV12-3/TRBV12-4; CDR3 length: 14; CDR3 protein: CASSGGTRAEKLFF; CDR3 DNA: TGTGCCAGCAGTGGGGGGACTAGGGCCGAAAAACTGTTTTTT
J gene: TRBJ2-7; D gene: NA; clone size: few; V gene: TRBV18; CDR3 length: 14; CDR3 protein: CASSPLGRTYEQYF; CDR3 DNA: TGTGCCAGCTCACCACTGGGCAGAACCTACGAGCAGTACTTC
J gene: TRBJ1-5; D gene: TRBD1; clone size: few; V gene: TRBV12-3/TRBV12-4; CDR3 length: 20; CDR3 protein: CASSFRPLGSPDRGNQPQHF; CDR3 DNA: TGTGCCAGCAGTTTCAGGCCTCTAGGGTCCCCAGACAGGGGGAATCAGCCCCAGCATTTT
J gene: TRBJ2-1; D gene: TRBD1; clone size: few; V gene: TRBV12-3/TRBV12-4; CDR3 length: 12; CDR3 protein: CASSADRVGQFF; CDR3 DNA: TGTGCCAGCAGTGCAGACAGGGTCGGGCAGTTCTTC
J gene: TRBJ1-1; D gene: NA; clone size: few; V gene: TRBV18; CDR3 length: 17; CDR3 protein: CASSSIDLGGFGTEAFF; CDR3 DNA: TGTGCCAGCTCATCCATAGACCTTGGGGGTTTCGGCACTGAAGCTTTCTTT
J gene: TRBJ1-2; D gene: NA; clone size: once; V gene: TRBV7-9; CDR3 length: 14; CDR3 protein: CASSLTVGSDGYTF; CDR3 DNA: TGTGCCAGCAGCTTAACGGTAGGGAGCGATGGCTACACCTTC
J gene: TRBJ2-5; D gene: NA; clone size: many; V gene: TRBV7-2; CDR3 length: 13; CDR3 protein: CASSPGMGETQYF; CDR3 DNA: TGTGCCAGCAGCCCGGGAATGGGAGAGACCCAGTACTTC
J gene: TRBJ2-1; D gene: NA; clone size: NA; V gene: TRBV3-1; CDR3 length: 14; CDR3 protein: CASSQGRAPGEQFF; CDR3 DNA: TGTGCCAGCAGCCAGGGTCGAGCCCCAGGAGAGCAGTTCTTC
J gene: TRBJ1-1; D gene: NA; clone size: NA; V gene: TRBV27; CDR3 length: 13; CDR3 protein: CASSLPGENEAFF; CDR3 DNA: TGTGCCAGCAGTTTACCAGGGGAAAATGAAGCTTTCTTT
J gene: TRBJ2-3; D gene: NA; clone size: many; V gene: TRBV4-3; CDR3 length: 15; CDR3 protein: CASSQARSSTDTQYF; CDR3 DNA: TGCGCCAGCAGCCAAGCGAGGAGTAGCACAGATACGCAGTATTTT
J gene: TRBJ2-3; D gene: NA; clone size: NA; V gene: TRBV20-1; CDR3 length: 14; CDR3 protein: CSARHREFTDTQYF; CDR3 DNA: TGCAGTGCTAGACACCGGGAGTTCACAGATACGCAGTATTTT
J gene: TRBJ2-7; D gene: TRBD2; clone size: NA; V gene: TRBV4-1; CDR3 length: 19; CDR3 protein: CASSIQRAIGLADSYEQYF; CDR3 DNA: TGCGCCAGCAGCATTCAACGGGCTATAGGACTAGCAGACTCCTACGAGCAGTACTTC
J gene: TRBJ2-3; D gene: NA; clone size: few; V gene: TRBV20-1; CDR3 length: 15; CDR3 protein: CSAAGATTWADTQYF; CDR3 DNA: TGCAGTGCTGCTGGGGCCACCACTTGGGCAGATACGCAGTATTTT
J gene: TRBJ2-5; D gene: NA; clone size: many; V gene: TRBV7-9; CDR3 length: 12; CDR3 protein: CASSWYQETQYF; CDR3 DNA: TGTGCCAGCAGCTGGTACCAAGAGACCCAGTACTTC
J gene: TRBJ2-7; D gene: TRBD1; clone size: many; V gene: TRBV29-1; CDR3 length: 14; CDR3 protein: CSVIDRGRLYEQYF; CDR3 DNA: TGCAGCGTTATAGACAGGGGGAGGTTGTACGAGCAGTACTTC
J gene: TRBJ1-1; D gene: NA; clone size: NA; V gene: TRBV20-1; CDR3 length: 14; CDR3 protein: CSARVRGENTEAFF; CDR3 DNA: TGCAGTGCTAGAGTACGGGGAGAGAACACTGAAGCTTTCTTT
J gene: TRBJ1-3; D gene: NA; clone size: few; V gene: TRBV29-1; CDR3 length: 15; CDR3 protein: CSVERGRTSGNTIYF; CDR3 DNA: TGCAGCGTTGAAAGGGGCAGAACCTCTGGAAACACCATATATTTT
J gene: TRBJ2-7; D gene: TRBD1; clone size: many; V gene: TRBV11-2; CDR3 length: 14; CDR3 protein: CASSQTGGDGEQYF; CDR3 DNA: TGTGCCAGCAGCCAGACAGGGGGCGACGGCGAGCAGTACTTC
J gene: TRBJ2-1; D gene: TRBD2; clone size: NA; V gene: TRBV12-3/TRBV12-4; CDR3 length: 18; CDR3 protein: CARSLVSLAEHNYNEQFF; CDR3 DNA: TGTGCCCGCAGTTTGGTGTCACTAGCGGAGCATAACTACAATGAGCAGTTCTTC
J gene: TRBJ2-5; D gene: NA; clone size: NA; V gene: TRBV7-2; CDR3 length: 18; CDR3 protein: CASSLAITVASLQETQYF; CDR3 DNA: TGTGCCAGCAGCTTAGCGATTACGGTCGCCAGCCTCCAAGAGACCCAGTACTTC
J gene: TRBJ2-2; D gene: TRBD1; clone size: many; V gene: TRBV9; CDR3 length: 17; CDR3 protein: CASSVGPGGSNTGELFF; CDR3 DNA: TGTGCCAGCAGCGTAGGTCCAGGGGGAAGTAACACCGGGGAGCTGTTTTTT
J gene: TRBJ2-7; D gene: TRBD1; clone size: NA; V gene: TRBV6-1; CDR3 length: 15; CDR3 protein: CASSGGQGQLYEQYF; CDR3 DNA: TGTGCCAGCAGTGGGGGACAGGGACAGTTATACGAGCAGTACTTC
J gene: TRBJ2-4; D gene: NA; clone size: NA; V gene: TRBV6-1; CDR3 length: 16; CDR3 protein: CASRRQALGSGDIQYF; CDR3 DNA: TGTGCCAGCAGAAGACAGGCGTTGGGATCAGGGGACATTCAGTACTTC
J gene: TRBJ2-2; D gene: TRBD2; clone size: NA; V gene: TRBV27; CDR3 length: 17; CDR3 protein: CASSFLKAGGPSGELFF; CDR3 DNA: TGTGCCAGCAGTTTTTTAAAAGCGGGAGGGCCGTCCGGGGAGCTGTTTTTT
J gene: TRBJ2-1; D gene: TRBD2; clone size: many; V gene: TRBV7-6; CDR3 length: 17; CDR3 protein: CASSLRPGLAGGNEQFF; CDR3 DNA: TGTGCCAGCAGCTTACGCCCCGGACTAGCGGGAGGGAATGAGCAGTTCTTC
J gene: TRBJ2-5; D gene: NA; clone size: many; V gene: TRBV12-3/TRBV12-4; CDR3 length: 15; CDR3 protein: CASSFNWGVQETQYF; CDR3 DNA: TGTGCCAGCAGTTTCAACTGGGGAGTCCAAGAGACCCAGTACTTC
J gene: TRBJ2-7; D gene: NA; clone size: NA; V gene: TRBV21-1; CDR3 length: 14; CDR3 protein: CASSKVPSSYEQYF; CDR3 DNA: TGTGCCAGCAGCAAAGTACCAAGCTCCTACGAGCAGTACTTC